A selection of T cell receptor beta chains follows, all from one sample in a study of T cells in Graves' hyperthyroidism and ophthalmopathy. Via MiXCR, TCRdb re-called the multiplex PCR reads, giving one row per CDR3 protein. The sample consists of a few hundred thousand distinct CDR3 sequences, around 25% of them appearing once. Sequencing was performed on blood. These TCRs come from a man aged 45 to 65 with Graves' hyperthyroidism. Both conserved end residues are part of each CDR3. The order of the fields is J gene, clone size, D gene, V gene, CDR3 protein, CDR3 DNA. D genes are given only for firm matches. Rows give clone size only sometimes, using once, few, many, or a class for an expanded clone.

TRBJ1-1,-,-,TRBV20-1,CSARKSGNTEAFF,TGCAGTGCTAGAAAGAGTGGGAACACTGAAGCTTTCTTT
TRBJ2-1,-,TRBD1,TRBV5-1,CASSGTGLNLLDEQFF,TGCGCCAGCAGCGGGACAGGCCTCAATCTTCTCGATGAGCAGTTCTTC
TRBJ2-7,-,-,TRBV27,CASSPLETSSYEQCF,TGTGCCAGCAGTCCGCTGGAGACCAGCTCCTACGAGCAGTGCTTC
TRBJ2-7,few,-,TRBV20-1,CSAERGRDSEQYF,TGCAGTGCTGAGAGGGGCCGGGATAGCGAGCAGTACTTC
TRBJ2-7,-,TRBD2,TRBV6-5,CASSYMSGGGSRPSYEQYF,TGTGCCAGCAGTTACATGAGCGGGGGGGGGTCACGACCTTCCTACGAGCAGTACTTC
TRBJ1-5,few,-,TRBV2,CASSRQDQPQHF,TGTGCCAGCAGTCGACAGGATCAGCCCCAGCATTTT
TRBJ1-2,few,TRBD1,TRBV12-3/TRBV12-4,CASSQGTVLSYTF,TGTGCCAGCAGCCAAGGGACAGTCCTTAGCTACACCTTC
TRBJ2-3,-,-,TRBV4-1,CASSHTRTDTQYF,TGCGCCAGCAGCCACACTCGAACAGATACGCAGTATTTT
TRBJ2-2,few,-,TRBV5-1,CASSFDYPGELFF,TGCGCCAGCAGTTTTGATTACCCCGGGGAGCTGTTTTTT
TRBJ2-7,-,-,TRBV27,CASSSFGGGSYEQYF,TGTGCCAGCAGCTCGTTTGGTGGGGGCTCCTACGAGCAGTACTTC
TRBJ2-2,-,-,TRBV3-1,CASSQDSLSGELFF,TGTGCCAGCAGCCAAGATTCCCTATCCGGGGAGCTGTTTTTT
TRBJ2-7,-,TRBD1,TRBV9,CASSESRGQGAEQYF,TGTGCCAGCAGCGAATCCCGGGGACAGGGGGCAGAGCAGTACTTC
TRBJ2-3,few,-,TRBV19,CASRKLGGLRDTQYF,TGTGCCAGTAGGAAATTGGGGGGATTAAGAGATACGCAGTATTTT
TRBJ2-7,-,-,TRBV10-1,CASSGTGKGGEQYF,TGCGCCAGCAGTGGAACAGGGAAAGGCGGCGAGCAGTACTTC
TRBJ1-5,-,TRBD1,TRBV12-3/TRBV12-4,CASSLYQGGQPQHF,TGTGCCAGCAGTTTATACCAGGGGGGTCAGCCCCAGCATTTT
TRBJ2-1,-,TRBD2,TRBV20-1,CSARDVFGGLANNEQFF,TGCAGTGCTAGAGATGTTTTTGGGGGACTAGCAAACAATGAGCAGTTCTTC
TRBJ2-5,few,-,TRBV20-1,CSASSHQETQYF,TGCAGTGCTAGTAGCCACCAAGAGACCCAGTACTTC
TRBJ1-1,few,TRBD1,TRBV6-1,CASRGQGAEAFF,TGTGCCAGCAGGGGACAGGGGGCTGAAGCTTTCTTT
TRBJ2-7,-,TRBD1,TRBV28,CATGQGAYEQYF,TGTGCCACCGGACAGGGCGCCTACGAGCAGTACTTC
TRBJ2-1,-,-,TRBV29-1,CSAENPLASNEQFF,TGCAGCGCCGAAAATCCACTAGCATCAAATGAGCAGTTCTTC
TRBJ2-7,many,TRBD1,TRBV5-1,CASSSTGTGVWEQYF,TGCGCCAGCAGCTCGACCGGGACAGGGGTCTGGGAGCAGTACTTC
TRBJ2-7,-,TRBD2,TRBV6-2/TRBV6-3,CASSLRRLAGPYEQYF,TGTGCCAGCAGCCTAAGACGTCTAGCGGGACCCTACGAGCAGTACTTC
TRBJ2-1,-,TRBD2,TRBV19,CASSRLSGRDEQFF,TGTGCCAGTAGTAGACTAAGCGGGAGGGATGAGCAGTTCTTC
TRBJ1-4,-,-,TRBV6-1,CASSGDTGNEKLFF,TGTGCCAGCAGTGGTGACACCGGTAATGAAAAACTGTTTTTT
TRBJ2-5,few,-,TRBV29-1,CSGSTGAQETQYF,TGCAGTGGATCGACGGGTGCACAAGAGACCCAGTACTTC
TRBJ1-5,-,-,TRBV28,CASSVDLTAFNQPQHF,TGTGCCAGCAGCGTAGACTTGACAGCCTTCAATCAGCCCCAGCATTTT
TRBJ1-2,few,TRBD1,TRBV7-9,CASSFGTGSGYTF,TGTGCCAGCAGCTTTGGGACAGGTTCCGGCTACACCTTC
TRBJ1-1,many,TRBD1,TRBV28,CASTPSGQARNTEAFF,TGTGCCAGCACCCCCTCCGGACAGGCTCGGAACACTGAAGCTTTCTTT
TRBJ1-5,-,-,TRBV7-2,CASSLGAGEQPQHF,TGTGCCAGCAGCTTAGGGGCAGGGGAGCAGCCCCAGCATTTT
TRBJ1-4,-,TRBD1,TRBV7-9,CASSIRTGSYEKLFF,TGTGCCAGCAGCATTAGGACAGGGTCTTACGAAAAACTGTTTTTT
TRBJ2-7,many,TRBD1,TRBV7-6,CASSSTSGTGGGEQYF,TGTGCCAGCAGCTCCACCTCCGGGACAGGGGGCGGCGAGCAGTACTTC
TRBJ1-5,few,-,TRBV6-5,CASSYSMSSNQPQHF,TGTGCCAGCAGTTACTCAATGTCAAGCAATCAGCCCCAGCATTTT
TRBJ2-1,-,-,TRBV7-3,CASSPQSSNEQCF,TGTGCCAGCAGCCCCCAGTCCTCCAATGAGCAGTGCTTC
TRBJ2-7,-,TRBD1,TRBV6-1,CASSPDRVSSYEQYF,TGTGCCAGCAGTCCCGACAGGGTGAGCTCCTACGAGCAGTACTTC
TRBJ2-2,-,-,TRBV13,CASSLVMNTGELFF,TGTGCCAGCAGCTTAGTAATGAACACCGGGGAGCTGTTTTTT
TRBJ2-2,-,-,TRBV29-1,CSVDPGAGELFF,TGCAGCGTTGACCCCGGGGCCGGGGAGCTGTTTTTT
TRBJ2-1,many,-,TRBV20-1,CSAQLTAGEEQFF,TGCAGTGCTCAACTCACGGCGGGTGAGGAGCAGTTCTTC
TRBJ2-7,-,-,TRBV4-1,CASSQDHGRSSYEQYF,TGCGCCAGCAGCCAAGATCATGGCAGGAGCTCCTACGAGCAGTACTTC
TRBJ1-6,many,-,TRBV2,CASRLSQNSPLHF,TGTGCCAGCCGACTGTCCCAAAATTCACCCCTCCACTTT
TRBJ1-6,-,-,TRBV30,CAWNHRQNSPLHF,TGTGCCTGGAACCACAGGCAGAATTCACCCCTCCACTTT
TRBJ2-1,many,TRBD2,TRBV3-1,CASSWTSGYNEQFF,TGTGCCAGCAGCTGGACTAGCGGCTACAATGAGCAGTTCTTC
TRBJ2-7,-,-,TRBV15,CATNRDLGGYEQYF,TGTGCCACCAACAGAGATTTGGGGGGCTACGAGCAGTACTTC
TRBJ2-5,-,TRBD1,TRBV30,CAGGQGELVYETQYF,TGTGCCGGGGGACAGGGGGAGTTGGTGTACGAGACCCAGTACTTC
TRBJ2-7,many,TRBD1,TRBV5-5,CASTGTDPYEQYF,TGTGCCAGTACCGGGACAGATCCCTACGAGCAGTACTTC
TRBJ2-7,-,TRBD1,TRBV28,CASTGQESYEQYF,TGTGCCAGCACAGGACAGGAGTCCTACGAGCAGTACTTC
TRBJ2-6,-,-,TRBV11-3,CASSTHRAGANVLTF,TGTGCCAGCAGCACGCACAGGGCCGGGGCCAACGTCCTGACTTTC
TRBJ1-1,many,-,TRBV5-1,CASSLEPGANTEAFF,TGCGCCAGCAGCTTGGAGCCGGGGGCGAACACTGAAGCTTTCTTT
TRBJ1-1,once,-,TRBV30,CAWSLGTNTEAFF,TGTGCCTGGAGCCTTGGAACGAACACTGAAGCTTTCTTT
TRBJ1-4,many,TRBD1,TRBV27,CASSKSDRAPNEKLFF,TGTGCCAGCAGTAAGTCGGACAGGGCGCCTAATGAAAAACTGTTTTTT
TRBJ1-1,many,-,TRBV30,CAWSPSSGVGAFF,TGTGCCTGGAGTCCCTCCTCGGGGGTGGGCGCTTTCTTT